What follows are 30 T cell receptor beta chains derived from one specimen sequenced in a study of cytomegalovirus exposure and HLA in healthy donors. The PCR ran on 60 Vbeta and 13 Jbeta primers. TCRdb's table, derived via immunoSEQ multiplex PCR, lists solely in-frame clones and lacks some. The sample carries tens of thousands of clones, roughly 86% recorded once. The sample comprised PBMCs. The receptor source for this set is a man under 40 in good health and CMV-seropositive.

V usage is TRBV5-1 and J usage is TRBJ1-5, with D perhaps TRBD1 (5 bases). This CDR3 comprises 15 residues. V dropped 4 bases and J dropped 3 bases, with 14 bases sitting between them. Germline CDR1 and CDR2: SGHRS and YFSETQ. CDR3 amino acids: CASSPGLPDNQPQHF. The CDR3 DNA reads as TGCGCCAGCAGCCCGGGACTTCCCGACAATCAGCCCCAGCATTTT.

The chain uses TRBV5-1 and TRBJ2-1, with TRBD2 matching over 12 bases. Germline CDR1 and CDR2: SGHRS and YFSETQ. CDR3 size: 15 residues. J was trimmed by 8 bases and V by 4 bases; bases with no gene match: 7. CDR3 nucleotide sequence: TGCGCCAGCAGCGGGGGGACTAGCGGGTTCGATGAGCAGTTCTTC. This codes for CASSGGTSGFDEQFF.

This sequence joins TRBV11-2 and TRBJ2-2; 12 nucleotides line up with TRBD2. CDR3 length: 15 residues. The J segment lost 4 bases and the V segment lost 5 bases, leaving 2 bases of the junction unmatched. Germline loops: CDR1 SGHAT, CDR2 FQNNGV. The DNA for the CDR3 is TGTGCCAGCAGCCGGACTAGCGGGACCACCGGGGAGCTGTTTTTT. Its protein is CASSRTSGTTGELFF.

CDR3 sequence (DNA): TGCGCCAGCAGCTTGGGGGACAGGGACATCTACGAGCAGTACTTC. Its translation is CASSLGDRDIYEQYF. This chain links TRBV5-1 with TRBJ2-7; 9 positions match TRBD1. Germline trimming cut 0 bases from V and 3 bases from J; bases unmatched to any gene: 4. CDR3 size: 15 residues. Germline CDR1 is SGHRS and CDR2 is YFSETQ.

This clone was seen a handful of times. The chain couples TRBV27 to TRBJ1-1; the match to TRBD1 covers 7 bases. The trim removed 6 bases at V and 2 bases at J, leaving 6 bases unmatched. The CDR3 extends over 14 amino acids. Germline values: CDR1 MNHEY, CDR2 SMNVEV (reference sequence). CDR3 loop: CASRRTGVNTEAFF. Written as DNA, the CDR3 is TGTGCCAGCAGGCGAACAGGGGTTAACACTGAAGCTTTCTTT.

V gene TRBV30 combines with J gene TRBJ1-2; D may be TRBD1 (6 bases). Germline-derived CDR1 and CDR2 are GTSNPN and SVGIG (reference sequence). This CDR3 contains 14 residues. V lost 3 bases, J lost 3 bases, and 14 bases lay in between. Here the CDR3 DNA reads TGTGCCTGGAGGGCCCGGGGGGCGGACTATGGCTACACCTTC. This encodes CAWRARGADYGYTF.

This clone turned up a few times. This chain connects TRBV6-5 to TRBJ1-6, with 8 bases aligning to TRBD1. Per the germline V gene, CDR1 is MNHEY and CDR2 is SVGAGI. The CDR3 totals 14 residues. Trimming cost V 6 bases and J 7 bases; bases outside gene matches: 5. CDR3 amino acids: CASRLDRANSPLHF. DNA of the CDR3: TGTGCCAGCAGATTGGACAGGGCGAATTCACCCCTCCACTTT.

The V and J genes are TRBV28 and TRBJ1-2, with a tentative D call TRBD1 (5 bases). CDR1 is MDHEN and CDR2 is SYDVKM in the germline V gene. The CDR3 sequence is 13 residues long. Trimming cost V 6 bases and J 4 bases, with 12 bases left between them. This chain's CDR3 is CASRQDAVYGYTF. DNA for the CDR3: TGTGCCAGCAGACAGGACGCAGTCTATGGCTACACCTTC.

The chain employs TRBV6-1 and TRBJ2-1; D perhaps matches TRBD2 (5 bases). CDR1 and CDR2 (germline): MNHNS, SASEGT. This CDR3 is built from 14 residues. V dropped 5 bases and J dropped 6 bases, with 14 bases sitting between them. The CDR3 DNA reads TGTGCCAGCAGTCGGACTCAAGTGGGCAATGAGCAGTTCTTC. This sequence encodes CASSRTQVGNEQFF.

The chain is built from TRBV6-4 and TRBJ2-7, with 7 positions matching TRBD1. Germline CDR1 MRHNA, CDR2 SNTAGT. The V gene end was trimmed by 7 bases and the J gene end by 0 bases; junction bases not matched to a gene: 6. The CDR3 spans 14 residues. CDR3 sequence: CASTDRDSSYEQYF. CDR3 sequence (DNA): TGTGCCAGCACCGATAGGGACAGCTCCTACGAGCAGTACTTC.

The rearrangement joins TRBV5-5 to TRBJ1-3; D is perhaps TRBD1 (5 bases). The CDR3 sequence is 16 residues long. Between the trimmed V and J ends, which lost 4 bases and 0 bases, there was a span of 14 bases. CDR1 is SGHKS, CDR2 YYEKEE, per germline (reference sequence). CDR3 amino acids: CASSLYDRDSGNTIYF. The CDR3 coding sequence is TGTGCCAGCAGCCTCTACGACAGAGACTCTGGAAACACCATATATTTT.

The chain links TRBV6-5 to TRBJ2-5, with 11 bases that match TRBD2. Germline values: CDR1 MNHEY, CDR2 SVGAGI. V was pared by 5 bases and J by 9 bases, with 11 bases of the junction left unmatched. The CDR3 has 15 residues. The CDR3 loop reads CASSTGLAAEGAQYF. Written as DNA, the CDR3 is TGTGCCAGCAGTACGGGACTAGCGGCGGAGGGGGCCCAGTACTTC.

The V gene is TRBV28, the J gene TRBJ1-2; perhaps TRBD1 as D (5 bases). V lost 6 bases and J 4 bases, leaving 18 bases between the germline ends. The CDR3 loop spans 15 amino acids. The germline V gene has CDR1 MDHEN and CDR2 SYDVKM. CDR3 bases: TGTGCCAGCAGAACGGGACCCACAGCGGGCTATGGCTACACCTTC. Translating it yields CASRTGPTAGYGYTF.

The chain is built from TRBV27 and TRBJ1-2; perhaps TRBD1 as D (6 bases). The germline gives CDR1 MNHEY, CDR2 SMNVEV (reference sequence). V lost 6 bases and J lost 2, with 16 bases in between. The CDR3 totals 15 residues. CDR3 amino acids: CASRLGGGRNYGYTF. The CDR3 DNA is TGTGCCAGCAGGCTTGGCGGGGGGCGGAACTATGGCTACACCTTC.

The chain employs TRBV7-9 and TRBJ2-7; TRBD2 agrees at 11 bases. Germline CDR1 reads SEHNR; CDR2 reads FQNEAQ (reference sequence). Losses at the gene ends were 1 base for V and 0 bases for J; bases not matched to a gene: 2. The CDR3 extends over 16 amino acids. CDR3 DNA: TGTGCCAGCAGCTTAGGGGGGACTAGCGGCTCCTACGAGCAGTACTTC. This gives the protein CASSLGGTSGSYEQYF.

This clone was counted a few times. The chain employs TRBV2 and TRBJ2-5, with 10 nucleotides matching TRBD2. This CDR3 spans 14 amino acids. Germline CDR1 SNHLY, CDR2 FYNNEI. With V trimmed by 8 bases and J by 4 bases, 7 bases remained unmatched. The DNA of the CDR3 is TGTGCCAGCCTTAGCGGGAGGAAGGTAGAGACCCAGTACTTC. Translation: CASLSGRKVETQYF.

This clone was picked up a small number of times. This chain connects TRBV7-2 to TRBJ2-7; TRBD1 agrees at 12 bases. V was pared by 1 base and J by 7 bases, with 5 bases of the junction left unmatched. CDR1 SGHTA and CDR2 FQGNSA come from the germline V gene. The CDR3 sequence is 15 residues long. CDR3 sequence reads: CASSLGGQGAREQYF. In DNA form, the CDR3 reads TGTGCCAGCAGCTTAGGGGGACAGGGGGCGCGGGAGCAGTACTTC. The whole variable domain, remainder taken from reference TRBV7-2 and TRBJ2-7, is GAGVSQSPSNKVTEKGKDVELRCDPISGHTALYWYRQSLGQGLEFLIYFQGNSAPDKSGLPSDRFSAERTGGSVSTLTIQRTQQEDSAVYLCASSLGGQGAREQYFGPGTRLTVT.

V and J are TRBV7-9 and TRBJ2-7, with 7 nucleotides matching TRBD1. Trimming removed 3 bases from V and 5 bases from J; junction bases left unmatched: 7. Germline values: CDR1 SEHNR, CDR2 FQNEAQ (reference sequence). This CDR3 contains 14 residues. The CDR3 DNA reads TGTGCCAGCAGCTTTTTACAGGGGTCCCACGAGCAGTACTTC. Protein product: CASSFLQGSHEQYF.

This rearrangement joins TRBV5-4 to TRBJ2-5; 10 bases match TRBD2. Germline V lookup: CDR1 SGHNT, CDR2 YYREEE (reference sequence). V lost 0 bases to trimming and J lost 4 bases; unmatched junction nucleotides: 6. The CDR3 sequence is 16 residues long. CDR3 in amino acids: CASSLGSGRVGETQYF. CDR3 bases: TGTGCCAGCAGCTTGGGAAGCGGGAGGGTTGGAGAGACCCAGTACTTC.

DNA for the CDR3: TGTGCCAGCAGTGGCGTTCGGGGAGATACGCAGTATTTT. Translation: CASSGVRGDTQYF. The rearrangement uses TRBV6-1 and TRBJ2-3, with D possibly TRBD2 on 5 matching bases. The CDR3 length is 13 residues. The germline V gene has CDR1 MNHNS and CDR2 SASEGT. V was clipped by 4 bases and J by 5 bases, with 10 bases between them.

The rearrangement links TRBV19 to TRBJ2-4; D remains ambiguous. The CDR3 is 17 amino acids. The germline V gene encodes CDR1 LNHDA and CDR2 SQIVND (reference sequence). Trimming removed 6 bases from V and 0 bases from J, with 18 bases in between. The CDR3 here is CASSPRRSAGAKNIQYF. Written as DNA, the CDR3 is TGTGCCAGTAGCCCTCGGCGGAGCGCTGGAGCCAAAAACATTCAGTACTTC.

The rearrangement joins TRBV5-1 to TRBJ1-1; 12 nucleotides match TRBD1. This CDR3 is 16 amino acids long. Germline trimming cut 4 bases from V and 11 bases from J; bases unmatched to any gene: 15. Germline lookup yields CDR1 SGHRS and CDR2 YFSETQ. CDR3 DNA: TGCGCCAGCAGCCTAGCCGGGACAGGGGGCTCGGTGAGGGCTTTCTTT. Translating it yields CASSLAGTGGSVRAFF.

The chain has TRBV30 and TRBJ1-2; 7 bases match TRBD1. The CDR3 length is 13 residues. With V trimmed by 3 bases and J by 2 bases, 3 bases remained unmatched. Germline CDR1 is GTSNPN and CDR2 is SVGIG (reference sequence). CDR3 in DNA: TGTGCCTGGAGGGAGACAGGGAACTATGGCTACACCTTC. Its protein product is CAWRETGNYGYTF.

The J gene is TRBJ2-7, the V gene TRBV18; 11 positions match TRBD1. Germline CDR1 is KGHSH and CDR2 is LQKENI. The CDR3 spans 14 residues. The junction had 1 base not matched to a gene; V was cut back by 0 bases and J by 6 bases. The CDR3 DNA is TGTGCCAGCTCACCACCCGGGACAGGGGGCGAGCAGTACTTC. Its protein is CASSPPGTGGEQYF.

V is TRBV5-1 and J is TRBJ2-7, with TRBD2 matching 12 bases. The V segment lost 0 bases and the J segment 5 bases; nucleotides outside the gene matches: 9. Germline CDR1 reads SGHRS; CDR2 reads YFSETQ. The CDR3 runs to 17 residues. In DNA form, the CDR3 reads TGCGCCAGCAGCTTGGACGGAACTAGCGGGAGGTTGAACGAGCAGTACTTC. This encodes CASSLDGTSGRLNEQYF.

This sequence joins TRBV9 and TRBJ2-3; TRBD2 matches 13 bases. J was trimmed by 0 bases and V by 6 bases; bases with no gene match: 1. The CDR3 spans 15 residues. Germline loops: CDR1 SGDLS, CDR2 YYNGEE. In nucleotides, the CDR3 is TGTGCCAGCACGACTAGCGGGAGGAGCACAGATACGCAGTATTTT. This codes for CASTTSGRSTDTQYF.

The V gene is TRBV6-1, the J gene TRBJ1-2, with 7 bases matching TRBD1. Trimming cost V 6 bases and J 4 bases; bases outside gene matches: 2. The CDR3 loop spans 12 amino acids. Germline values: CDR1 MNHNS, CDR2 SASEGT. The CDR3 DNA reads TGTGCCAGCAGACAGGGGAGCTATGGCTACACCTTC. Translation: CASRQGSYGYTF.

This chain joins TRBV2 and TRBJ1-2, with 8 bases matching TRBD1. CDR3 size: 11 residues. CDR1 is SNHLY and CDR2 is FYNNEI in the germline V gene. J lost 6 bases, V lost 11 bases, and 5 bases had no gene match. This CDR3 is CAGQGSNGYTF. As DNA, the CDR3 is TGTGCCGGACAGGGTTCTAATGGCTACACCTTC. Based on the CDR3 plus reference TRBV2 and TRBJ1-2, the full variable domain is EPEVTQTPSHQVTQMGQEVILRCVPISNHLYFYWYRQILGQKVEFLVSFYNNEISEKSEIFDDQFSVERPDGSNFTLKIRSTKLEDSAMYFCAGQGSNGYTFGSGTRLTVV.

The chain recombines TRBV29-1 with TRBJ2-1; 7 bases align to TRBD1. The ends lost 5 bases at V and 0 bases at J; junction bases unmatched: 19. In germline, CDR1 is SQVTM, CDR2 ANQGSEA. CDR3 size: 19 residues. The DNA for the CDR3 is TGCAGCGTTTGCTACAGGGGAGCCTCCCTACTCAACTCCTACAATGAGCAGTTCTTC. Its translation: CSVCYRGASLLNSYNEQFF.

This clone was detected only once. The V and J genes are TRBV28 and TRBJ1-6; 9 bases align to TRBD1. Germline assignment: CDR1 MDHEN and CDR2 SYDVKM. The CDR3 loop spans 15 amino acids. The junction had 8 bases not matched to a gene; V was cut back by 5 bases and J by 9 bases. The CDR3 bases are TGTGCCAGCAGTCCATGGGACAGGGTTGGTTCACCCCTCCACTTT. This encodes CASSPWDRVGSPLHF.